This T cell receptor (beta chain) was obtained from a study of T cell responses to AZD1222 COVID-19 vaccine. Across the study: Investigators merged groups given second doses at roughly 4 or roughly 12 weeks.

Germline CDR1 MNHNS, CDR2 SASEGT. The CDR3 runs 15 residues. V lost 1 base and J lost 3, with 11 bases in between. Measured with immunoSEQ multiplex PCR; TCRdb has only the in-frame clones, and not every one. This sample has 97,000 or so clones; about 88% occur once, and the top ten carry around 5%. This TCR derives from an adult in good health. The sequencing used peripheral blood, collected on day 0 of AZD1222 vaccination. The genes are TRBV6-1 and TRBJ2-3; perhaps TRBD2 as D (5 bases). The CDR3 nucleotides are TGTGCCAGCAGTGAAGTTCCAGGCGGGACAGATACGCAGTATTTT. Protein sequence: CASSEVPGGTDTQYF.